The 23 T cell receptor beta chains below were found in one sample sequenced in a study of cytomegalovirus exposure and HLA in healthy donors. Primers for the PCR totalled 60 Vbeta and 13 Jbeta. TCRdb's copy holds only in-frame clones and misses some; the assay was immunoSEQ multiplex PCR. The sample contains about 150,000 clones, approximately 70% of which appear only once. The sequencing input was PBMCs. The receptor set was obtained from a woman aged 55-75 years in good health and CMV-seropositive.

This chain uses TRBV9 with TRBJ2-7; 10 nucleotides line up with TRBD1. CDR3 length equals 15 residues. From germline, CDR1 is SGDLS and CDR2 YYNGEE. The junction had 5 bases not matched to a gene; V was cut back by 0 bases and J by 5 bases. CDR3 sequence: CASSVVGTGVDEQYF. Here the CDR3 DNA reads TGTGCCAGCAGCGTAGTCGGGACAGGGGTGGACGAGCAGTACTTC.

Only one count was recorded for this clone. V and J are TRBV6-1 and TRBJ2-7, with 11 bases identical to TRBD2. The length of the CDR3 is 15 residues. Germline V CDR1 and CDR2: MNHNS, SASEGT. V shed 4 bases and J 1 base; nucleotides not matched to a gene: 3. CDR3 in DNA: TGTGCCAGCAGTGCCGGGACTAGCGGATCCTACGAGCAGTACTTC. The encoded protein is CASSAGTSGSYEQYF.

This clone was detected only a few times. For the CDR3, the DNA is TGTGCCAGCAGCTCGGACAGGGTAGAACAGCCCCAGCATTTT. Its protein is CASSSDRVEQPQHF. The chain is built from TRBV7-9 and TRBJ1-5, with 8 bases fitting TRBD1. V trimming: 4 bases; J trimming: 7 bases; junction bases outside the gene matches: 6. The CDR3 runs to 14 residues. Germline loops: CDR1 SEHNR, CDR2 FQNEAQ (reference sequence).

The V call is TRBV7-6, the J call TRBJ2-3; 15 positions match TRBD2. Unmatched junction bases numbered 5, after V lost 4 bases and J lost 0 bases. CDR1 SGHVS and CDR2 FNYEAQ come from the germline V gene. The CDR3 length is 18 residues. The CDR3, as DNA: TGTGCCAGCAGCTCTGGACTAGCGGGAGGGCCCAGCACAGATACGCAGTATTTT. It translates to CASSSGLAGGPSTDTQYF.

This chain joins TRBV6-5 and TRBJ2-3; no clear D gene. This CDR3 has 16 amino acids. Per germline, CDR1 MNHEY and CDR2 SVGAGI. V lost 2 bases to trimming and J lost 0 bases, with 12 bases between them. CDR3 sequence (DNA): TGTGCCAGCAGTTACATTCTTAGCTCTAGCACAGATACGCAGTATTTT. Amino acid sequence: CASSYILSSSTDTQYF.

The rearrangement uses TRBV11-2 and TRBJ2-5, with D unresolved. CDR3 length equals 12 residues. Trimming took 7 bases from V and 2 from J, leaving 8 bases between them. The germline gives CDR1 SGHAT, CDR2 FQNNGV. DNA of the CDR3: TGTGCCAGCACGCAGACACAAGAGACCCAGTACTTC. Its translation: CASTQTQETQYF.

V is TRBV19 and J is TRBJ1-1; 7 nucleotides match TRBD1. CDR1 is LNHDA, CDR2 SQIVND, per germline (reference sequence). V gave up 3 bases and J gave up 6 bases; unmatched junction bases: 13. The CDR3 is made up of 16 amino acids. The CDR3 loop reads CASSMRRGRGISEAFF. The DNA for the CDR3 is TGTGCCAGTAGTATGAGGCGGGGCAGGGGGATATCTGAAGCTTTCTTT.

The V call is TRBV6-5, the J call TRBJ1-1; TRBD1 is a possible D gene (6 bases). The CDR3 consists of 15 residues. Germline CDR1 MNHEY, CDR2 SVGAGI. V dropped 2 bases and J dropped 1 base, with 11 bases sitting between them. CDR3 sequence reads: CASSYRQTGNTEAFF. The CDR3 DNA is TGTGCCAGCAGTTACCGCCAGACAGGGAACACTGAAGCTTTCTTT.

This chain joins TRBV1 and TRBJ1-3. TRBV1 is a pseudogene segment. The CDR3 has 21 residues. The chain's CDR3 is CTSNTFETLGKVTLSGNTIYF. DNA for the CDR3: TGCACCAGCAACACATTCGAGACACTAGGGAAGGTAACTCTCTCTGGAAACACCATATATTTT.

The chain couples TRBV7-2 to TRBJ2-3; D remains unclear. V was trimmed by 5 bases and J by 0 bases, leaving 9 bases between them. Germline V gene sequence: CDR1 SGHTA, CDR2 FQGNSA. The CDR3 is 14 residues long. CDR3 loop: CASSPDSSTDTQYF. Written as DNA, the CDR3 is TGTGCCAGCAGCCCAGACTCAAGCACAGATACGCAGTATTTT. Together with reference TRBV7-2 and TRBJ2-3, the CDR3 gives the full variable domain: GAGVSQSPSNKVTEKGKDVELRCDPISGHTALYWYRQSLGQGLEFLIYFQGNSAPDKSGLPSDRFSAERTGGSVSTLTIQRTQQEDSAVYLCASSPDSSTDTQYFGPGTRLTVL.

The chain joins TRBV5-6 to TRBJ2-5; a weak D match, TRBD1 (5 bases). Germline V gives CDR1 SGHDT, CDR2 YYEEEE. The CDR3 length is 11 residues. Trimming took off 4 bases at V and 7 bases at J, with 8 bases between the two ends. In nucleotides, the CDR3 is TGTGCCAGCAGCCATAGGGGGACCCAGTACTTC. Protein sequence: CASSHRGTQYF. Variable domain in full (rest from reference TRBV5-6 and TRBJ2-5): DAGVTQSPTHLIKTRGQQVTLRCSPKSGHDTVSWYQQALGQGPQFIFQYYEEEERQRGNFPDRFSGHQFPNYSSELNVNALLLGDSALYLCASSHRGTQYFGPGTRLLVL.

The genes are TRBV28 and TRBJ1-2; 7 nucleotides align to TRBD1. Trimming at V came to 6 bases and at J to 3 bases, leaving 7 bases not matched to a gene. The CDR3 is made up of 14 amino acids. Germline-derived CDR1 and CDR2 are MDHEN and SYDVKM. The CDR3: CASSRDRVDYGYTF. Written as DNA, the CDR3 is TGTGCCAGCAGCCGAGACAGGGTAGACTATGGCTACACCTTC.

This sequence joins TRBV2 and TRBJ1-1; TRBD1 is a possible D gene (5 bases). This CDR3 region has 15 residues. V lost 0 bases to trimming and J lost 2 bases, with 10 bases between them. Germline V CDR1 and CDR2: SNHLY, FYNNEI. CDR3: CASSEAAGRNTEAFF. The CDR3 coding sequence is TGTGCCAGCAGTGAAGCCGCGGGACGTAACACTGAAGCTTTCTTT. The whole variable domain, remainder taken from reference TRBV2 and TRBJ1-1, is EPEVTQTPSHQVTQMGQEVILRCVPISNHLYFYWYRQILGQKVEFLVSFYNNEISEKSEIFDDQFSVERPDGSNFTLKIRSTKLEDSAMYFCASSEAAGRNTEAFFGQGTRLTVV.

CDR3 sequence: CASSSLSRTGYEQYF. CDR3 nucleotides: TGTGCCAGCAGTTCGCTCTCCCGGACAGGCTACGAGCAGTACTTC. The V and J genes are TRBV28 and TRBJ2-7; the match to TRBD1 covers 7 bases. Germline CDR1 is MDHEN and CDR2 is SYDVKM. V shed 4 bases and J 3 bases; nucleotides not matched to a gene: 9. CDR3 length equals 15 residues.

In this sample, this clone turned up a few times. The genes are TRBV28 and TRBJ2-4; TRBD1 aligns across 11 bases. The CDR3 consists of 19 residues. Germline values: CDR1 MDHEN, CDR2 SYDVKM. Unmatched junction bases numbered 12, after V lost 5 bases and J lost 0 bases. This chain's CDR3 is CASSRPRDRGTLAKNIQYF. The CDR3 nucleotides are TGTGCCAGCAGTCGACCGAGGGACAGGGGGACACTAGCCAAAAACATTCAGTACTTC.

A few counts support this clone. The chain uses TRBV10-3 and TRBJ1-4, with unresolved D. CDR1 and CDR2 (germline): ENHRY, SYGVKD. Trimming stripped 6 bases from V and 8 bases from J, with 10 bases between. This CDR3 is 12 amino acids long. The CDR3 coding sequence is TGTGCCATCAGGGGAGGTCGGGAAAAACTGTTTTTT. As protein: CAIRGGREKLFF.

In nucleotides, the CDR3 is TGTGCCAGCAGTACAGGGTACACCGGGGAGCTGTTTTTT. This encodes CASSTGYTGELFF. The rearrangement uses TRBV28 and TRBJ2-2; maybe TRBD1 (6 bases). Looked up from germline, CDR1 is MDHEN and CDR2 is SYDVKM. CDR3 length: 13 amino acids. Between the trimmed V and J ends, which lost 5 bases and 3 bases, there was a span of 7 bases.

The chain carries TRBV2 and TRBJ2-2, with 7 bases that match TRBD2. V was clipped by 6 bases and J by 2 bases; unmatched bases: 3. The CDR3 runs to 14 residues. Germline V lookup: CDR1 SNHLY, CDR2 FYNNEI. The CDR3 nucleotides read TGTGCCAGCAGACTAGCGATAAACACCGGGGAGCTGTTTTTT. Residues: CASRLAINTGELFF.

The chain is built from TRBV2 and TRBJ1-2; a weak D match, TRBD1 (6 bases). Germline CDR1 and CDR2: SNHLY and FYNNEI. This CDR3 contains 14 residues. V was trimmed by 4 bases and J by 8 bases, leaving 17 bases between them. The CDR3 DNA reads TGTGCCAGCAGTGGTGGGGGCCTGGTTGGAGGCTACACCTTC. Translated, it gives CASSGGGLVGGYTF.

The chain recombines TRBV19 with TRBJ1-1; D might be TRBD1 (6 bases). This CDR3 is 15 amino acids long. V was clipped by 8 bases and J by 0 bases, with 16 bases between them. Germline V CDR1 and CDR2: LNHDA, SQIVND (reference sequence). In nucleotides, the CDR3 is TGTGCCAGTGTACCCCGGGACACGTTGAACACTGAAGCTTTCTTT. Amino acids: CASVPRDTLNTEAFF.

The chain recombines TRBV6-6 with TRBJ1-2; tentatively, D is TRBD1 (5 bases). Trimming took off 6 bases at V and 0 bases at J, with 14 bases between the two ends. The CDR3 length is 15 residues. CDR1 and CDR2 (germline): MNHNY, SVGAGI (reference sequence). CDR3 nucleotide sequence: TGTGCCAGCAGGGGGGGGGAGACTTCTAACTATGGCTACACCTTC. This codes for CASRGGETSNYGYTF.

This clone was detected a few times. The CDR3 sequence is CAISESSGSINEQYF. The DNA for the CDR3 is TGTGCCATCAGTGAGAGCAGCGGGAGTATCAACGAGCAGTACTTC. V gene TRBV10-3 combines with J gene TRBJ2-7; 8 bases match TRBD2. This CDR3 has 15 residues. V shed 2 bases and J 5 bases; nucleotides not matched to a gene: 8. The V gene's germline CDR1 is ENHRY and CDR2 SYGVKD.

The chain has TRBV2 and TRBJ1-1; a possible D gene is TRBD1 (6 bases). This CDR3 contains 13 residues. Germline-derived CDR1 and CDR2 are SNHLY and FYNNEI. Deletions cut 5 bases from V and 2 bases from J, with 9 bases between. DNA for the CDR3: TGTGCCAGCAGTACAGGGTCAAACACTGAAGCTTTCTTT. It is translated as CASSTGSNTEAFF.